The 16 T cell receptor beta chains presented below share a single source sample, sequenced in a study of T-cell memory formation after mild COVID-19. From the 5' RACE reads, TCRdb called clonotypes with MiXCR, one entry per CDR3 protein. The sample shows about 440,000 distinct CDR3 sequences, around 20% of them seen only once. The specimen sequenced was PBMCs or a T cell subset sorted from them (not recorded which). The source of these receptors is an adult woman who had mild COVID-19 (a few samples of this study predate the infection). Cell type and time point are not known.

V gene TRBV12-3 or TRBV12-4 combines with J gene TRBJ1-4; a possible D gene is TRBD1 (5 bases). The CDR3 runs to 14 residues. Trimming removed 5 bases at V and 5 bases at J, with 12 bases between. CDR3 sequence: CASSLRWGNEKLFF. The CDR3 DNA follows: TGTGCCAGCAGTCTCCGGTGGGGGAATGAAAAACTGTTTTTT.

The chain joins TRBV20-1 to TRBJ1-1, with D perhaps TRBD1 (5 bases). The CDR3 runs to 12 residues. Germline V lookup: CDR1 DFQATT, CDR2 SNEGSKA (reference sequence). V was clipped by 0 bases and J by 9 bases, with 11 bases between them. The CDR3 DNA follows: TGCAGTGCTAGAGATAACGACAGCCAAGCTTTCTTT. This encodes CSARDNDSQAFF.

The gene calls are TRBV11-2 and TRBJ2-1; D not resolved. Germline CDR1 and CDR2: SGHAT and FQNNGV. This CDR3 region has 14 residues. Trimming cost V 2 bases and J 5 bases, with 10 bases left between them. The CDR3 protein is CASSLLTANNEQFF. DNA of the CDR3: TGTGCCAGCAGCTTACTTACAGCTAACAATGAGCAGTTCTTC.

This clonotype has only a few counts. The rearrangement links TRBV19 to TRBJ2-2; the D call may be TRBD1 or TRBD2 (5 bases each). The CDR3 has 12 amino acids. V gave up 9 bases and J gave up 5 bases, with 10 bases separating them. Germline CDR1 is LNHDA and CDR2 is SQIVND (reference sequence). The CDR3: CASEGETGELFF. The CDR3 DNA reads as TGTGCCAGCGAAGGGGAGACCGGGGAGCTGTTTTTT.

This chain connects TRBV19 to TRBJ2-4; the match to TRBD2 covers 8 bases. This CDR3 contains 14 residues. The V segment lost 5 bases and the J segment 6 bases; nucleotides outside the gene matches: 6. CDR1 is LNHDA and CDR2 is SQIVND in the germline V gene (reference sequence). In nucleotides, the CDR3 is TGTGCCAGTAGTCCGGGACTAGAGTTAAACATTCAGTACTTC. Its protein is CASSPGLELNIQYF.

This clonotype was seen only a few times. The chain couples TRBV7-6 to TRBJ2-2, with 7 bases matching TRBD1. The CDR3 is 15 amino acids. Germline V gene sequence: CDR1 SGHVS, CDR2 FNYEAQ. The V segment lost 0 bases and the J segment 6 bases; nucleotides outside the gene matches: 4. DNA of the CDR3: TGTGCCAGCAGCTTAGCTGTAGGGGGCTCCGGGGAGCTGTTTTTT. Its translation: CASSLAVGGSGELFF.

The chain recombines TRBV7-3 with TRBJ2-7, with D uncertain. The CDR3 loop spans 14 amino acids. Germline V gene lookup returns CDR1 SGHTA and CDR2 FQGTGA. The V end was cut by 6 bases, the J end by 3 bases, with 15 bases between. CDR3 coding DNA: TGTGCCAGCAGTTATGGTCCCGGAGTCTACGAGCAGTACTTC. Translated, it gives CASSYGPGVYEQYF.

V gene TRBV5-1 combines with J gene TRBJ2-3, with a weak D call TRBD2 (5 bases). This CDR3 has 15 amino acids. Germline loops: CDR1 SGHRS, CDR2 YFSETQ. V lost 3 bases, J lost 4 bases, and 15 bases lay in between. CDR3 loop: CASSSTLARADTQYF. CDR3 DNA sequence: TGCGCCAGCAGCTCGACCCTTGCGAGGGCAGATACGCAGTATTTT.

The chain carries TRBV5-6 and TRBJ2-5; 8 nucleotides align to TRBD1. The CDR3 loop spans 14 amino acids. Germline CDR1 and CDR2: SGHDT and YYEEEE. Trimming removed 6 bases from V and 2 bases from J; junction bases left unmatched: 6. CDR3 DNA sequence: TGTGCCAGCACGATCGGGACAGGACAAGAGACCCAGTACTTC. Protein: CASTIGTGQETQYF.

This clonotype was seen only a few times. The V call is TRBV4-1, the J call TRBJ2-1; 9 bases are a match to TRBD1. The V gene's germline CDR1 is MGHRA and CDR2 YSYEKL. Trimming cost V 0 bases and J 0 bases; bases outside gene matches: 6. The CDR3 loop spans 18 amino acids. The DNA for the CDR3 is TGCGCCAGCAGCCAAGAACTCGACAGGGGGTACTCCTACAATGAGCAGTTCTTC. It yields the protein CASSQELDRGYSYNEQFF.

The rearrangement joins TRBV29-1 to TRBJ2-7; D not certain. V was clipped by 4 bases and J by 0 bases, with 10 bases between them. The CDR3 loop spans 13 amino acids. CDR1 is SQVTM and CDR2 is ANQGSEA in the germline V gene. Here the CDR3 reads CSVGRLNSYEQYF. As DNA, the CDR3 is TGCAGCGTTGGCAGGCTGAACTCCTACGAGCAGTACTTC.

The genes are TRBV5-4 and TRBJ2-2; maybe TRBD1 (7 bases). Looked up from germline, CDR1 is SGHNT and CDR2 is YYREEE (reference sequence). The CDR3 is 17 residues long. Trimming took 4 bases from V and 0 from J, leaving 16 bases between them. CDR3 in amino acids: CASSLRRGTANTGELFF. The CDR3 nucleotides are TGTGCCAGCAGCCTCAGACGGGGGACAGCGAACACCGGGGAGCTGTTTTTT. The variable domain in full, completed from reference TRBV5-4 and TRBJ2-2, reads ETGVTQSPTHLIKTRGQQVTLRCSSQSGHNTVSWYQQALGQGPQFIFQYYREEENGRGNFPPRFSGLQFPNYSSELNVNALELDDSALYLCASSLRRGTANTGELFFGEGSRLTVL.

The V call is TRBV7-8, the J call TRBJ2-1; TRBD2 might be the D (5 bases). CDR3 size: 16 residues. Trimming removed 5 bases from V and 0 bases from J, with 14 bases in between. Germline V lookup: CDR1 SGHVS, CDR2 FQNEAQ. The CDR3 loop reads CASSPPRDSSYNEQFF. The CDR3 bases are TGTGCCAGCAGCCCCCCCCGGGATAGCTCCTACAATGAGCAGTTCTTC. The complete variable domain, with remaining parts taken from reference TRBV7-8 and TRBJ2-1, reads GAGVSQSPRYKVAKRGQDVALRCDPISGHVSLFWYQQALGQGPEFLTYFQNEAQLDKSGLPSDRFFAERPEGSVSTLKIQRTQQEDSAVYLCASSPPRDSSYNEQFFGPGTRLTVL.

The sample holds many counts of this clonotype. The chain couples TRBV12-3 or TRBV12-4 to TRBJ2-3, with TRBD1 matching 8 bases. CDR3 length: 16 amino acids. J was trimmed by 3 bases and V by 4 bases; bases with no gene match: 9. CDR3 DNA: TGTGCCAGCAGTTCGGACCCCAGGGGGCTTACAGATACGCAGTATTTT. It yields the protein CASSSDPRGLTDTQYF.

This sequence joins TRBV24-1 and TRBJ1-5; D is unresolved. The CDR3 covers 15 residues. Trimming removed 5 bases at V and 1 base at J, with 11 bases between. Germline V gives CDR1 KGHDR, CDR2 SFDVKD. The CDR3: CATSASFGSNQPQHF. CDR3 in DNA: TGTGCCACCAGTGCCTCTTTCGGGAGCAATCAGCCCCAGCATTTT.

V usage is TRBV7-3 and J usage is TRBJ2-1; 13 bases agree with TRBD2. The CDR3 covers 15 residues. Germline V gene data show CDR1 as SGHTA and CDR2 as FQGTGA. Trimming took 5 bases from V and 8 from J; bases not matched to a gene: 6. CDR3 residues: CASSPRLAGGDEQFF. The CDR3, as DNA: TGTGCCAGCAGCCCGAGACTAGCGGGGGGCGATGAGCAGTTCTTC. Full variable domain (remainder filled in from reference TRBV7-3 and TRBJ2-1): GAGVSQTPSNKVTEKGKYVELRCDPISGHTALYWYRQSLGQGPEFLIYFQGTGAADDSGLPNDRFFAVRPEGSVSTLKIQRTERGDSAVYLCASSPRLAGGDEQFFGPGTRLTVL.